This T cell receptor beta chain originates from a study of blood T cell repertoires in COVID-19. Study overall: The analysed material was cDNA or gDNA that came from T cells, B-cell-depleted T cells, or PBMCs.

TCRdb's copy holds only in-frame clones and misses some; the assay was immunoSEQ multiplex PCR. The sample lists about 42,000 clones, roughly nine tenths occurring once. The CDR3 loop spans 17 amino acids. V lost 6 bases, J lost 8 bases, and 22 bases stayed unmatched. Germline V lookup: CDR1 SGHDT, CDR2 YYEEEE. This clone was recorded only once. Sequences were obtained from peripheral blood. The V gene is TRBV5-6, the J gene TRBJ1-2; TRBD1 aligns across 7 bases. The sequence was collected from a human donor in a cohort sampled during active COVID-19. The DNA for the CDR3 is TGTGCCAGCATCACGGGAAGGGGGCGCGGGGTCCACTCGGGCTACACCTTC. As protein: CASITGRGRGVHSGYTF.